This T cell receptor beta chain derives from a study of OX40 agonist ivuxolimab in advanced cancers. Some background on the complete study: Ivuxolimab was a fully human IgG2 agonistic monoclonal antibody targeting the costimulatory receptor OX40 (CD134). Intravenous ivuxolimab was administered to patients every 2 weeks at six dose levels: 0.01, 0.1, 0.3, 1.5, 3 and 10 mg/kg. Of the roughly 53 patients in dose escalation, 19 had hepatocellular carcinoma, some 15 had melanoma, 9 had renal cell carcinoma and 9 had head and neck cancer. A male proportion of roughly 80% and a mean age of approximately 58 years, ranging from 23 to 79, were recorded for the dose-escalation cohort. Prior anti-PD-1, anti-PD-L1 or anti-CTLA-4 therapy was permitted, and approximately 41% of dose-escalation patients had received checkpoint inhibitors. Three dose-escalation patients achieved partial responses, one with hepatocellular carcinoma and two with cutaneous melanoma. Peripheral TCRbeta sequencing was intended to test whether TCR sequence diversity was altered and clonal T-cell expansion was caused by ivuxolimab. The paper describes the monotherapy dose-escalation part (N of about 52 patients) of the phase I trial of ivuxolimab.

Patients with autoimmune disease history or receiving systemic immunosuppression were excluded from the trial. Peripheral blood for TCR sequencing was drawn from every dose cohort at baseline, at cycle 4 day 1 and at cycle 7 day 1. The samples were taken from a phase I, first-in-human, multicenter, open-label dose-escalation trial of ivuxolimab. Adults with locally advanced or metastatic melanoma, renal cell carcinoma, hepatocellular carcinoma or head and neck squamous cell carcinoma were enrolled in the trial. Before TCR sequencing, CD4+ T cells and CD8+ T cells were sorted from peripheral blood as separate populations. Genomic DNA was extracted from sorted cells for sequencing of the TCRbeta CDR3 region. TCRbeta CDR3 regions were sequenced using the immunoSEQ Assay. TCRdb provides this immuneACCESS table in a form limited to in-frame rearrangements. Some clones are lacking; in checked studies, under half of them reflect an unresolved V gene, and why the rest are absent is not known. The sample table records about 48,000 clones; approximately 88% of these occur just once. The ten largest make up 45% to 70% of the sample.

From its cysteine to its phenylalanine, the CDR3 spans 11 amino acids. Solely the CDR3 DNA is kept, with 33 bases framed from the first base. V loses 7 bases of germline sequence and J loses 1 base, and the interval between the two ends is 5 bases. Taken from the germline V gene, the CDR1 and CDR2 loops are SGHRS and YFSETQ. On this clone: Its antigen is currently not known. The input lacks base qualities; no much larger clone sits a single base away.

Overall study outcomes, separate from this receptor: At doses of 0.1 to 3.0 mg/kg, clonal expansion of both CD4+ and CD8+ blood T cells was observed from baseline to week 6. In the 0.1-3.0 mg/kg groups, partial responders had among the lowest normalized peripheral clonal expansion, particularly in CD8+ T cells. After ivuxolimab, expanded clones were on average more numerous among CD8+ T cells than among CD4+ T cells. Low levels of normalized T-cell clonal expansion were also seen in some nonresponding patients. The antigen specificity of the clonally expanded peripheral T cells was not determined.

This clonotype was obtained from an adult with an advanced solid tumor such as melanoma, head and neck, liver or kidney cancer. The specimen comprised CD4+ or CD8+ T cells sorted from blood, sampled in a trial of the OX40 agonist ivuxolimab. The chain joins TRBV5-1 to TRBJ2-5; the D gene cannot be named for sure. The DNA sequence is TGCGCCAGCCGGTTCCAAGAGACCCAGTACTTC. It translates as CASRFQETQYF.